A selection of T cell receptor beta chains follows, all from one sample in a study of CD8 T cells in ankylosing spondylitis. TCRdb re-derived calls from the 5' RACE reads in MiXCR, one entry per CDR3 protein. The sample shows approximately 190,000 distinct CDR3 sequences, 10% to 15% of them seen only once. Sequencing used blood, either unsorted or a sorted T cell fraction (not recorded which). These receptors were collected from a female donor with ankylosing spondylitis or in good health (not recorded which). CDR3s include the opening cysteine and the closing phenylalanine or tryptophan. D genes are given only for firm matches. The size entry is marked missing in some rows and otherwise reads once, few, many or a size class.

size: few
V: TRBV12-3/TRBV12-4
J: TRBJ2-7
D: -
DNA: TGTGCCAGCACTCCCCGGTGGGGGCAAAAGGTGCAGTACTTC
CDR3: CASTPRWGQKVQYF

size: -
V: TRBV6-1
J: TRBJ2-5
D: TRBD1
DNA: TGTGCCAGCATTCCTGGACAGGGAAGGGGGACCCAGTACTTC
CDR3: CASIPGQGRGTQYF

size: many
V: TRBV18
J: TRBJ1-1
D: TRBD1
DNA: TGTGCCAGCTCACCGATTGGGACAGTGAACACTGAAGCTTTCTTT
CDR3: CASSPIGTVNTEAFF

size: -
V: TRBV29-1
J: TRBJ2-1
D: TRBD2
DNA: TGCAGCGTTGATCTGGCTAGCGGAACCGAGCAGTTCTTC
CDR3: CSVDLASGTEQFF

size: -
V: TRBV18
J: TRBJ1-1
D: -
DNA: TGTGCCAGCTCACGGGAGACTGAAGCTTTCTTT
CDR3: CASSRETEAFF

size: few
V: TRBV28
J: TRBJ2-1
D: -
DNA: TGTGCCAGCAGTTTACGGACTCAGTACAATGAGCAGTTCTTC
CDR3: CASSLRTQYNEQFF

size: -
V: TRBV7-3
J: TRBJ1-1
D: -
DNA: TGTGCCAGCAGCTTATTTGGGGGGCTGCCCCCTAACACTGAAGCTTTCTTT
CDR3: CASSLFGGLPPNTEAFF

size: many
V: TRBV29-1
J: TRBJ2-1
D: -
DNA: TGCAGCGTTGAAGGGGGACGGCGCAATGAGCAGTTCTTC
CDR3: CSVEGGRRNEQFF

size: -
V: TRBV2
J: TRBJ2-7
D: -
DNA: TGTGCCAGCAGTGAGCCTATTGCCTACGAGCAGTACTTC
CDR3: CASSEPIAYEQYF

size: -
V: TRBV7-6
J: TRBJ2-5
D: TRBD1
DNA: TGTGCCAGCAGCCCCCGGACAGGGGAGAAGGTCGACGAGACCCAGTACTTC
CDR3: CASSPRTGEKVDETQYF

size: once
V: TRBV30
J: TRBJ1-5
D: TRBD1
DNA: TGTGCCTGGAGTCTAGGACAGGGACGTCAGCCCCAGCATTTT
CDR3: CAWSLGQGRQPQHF

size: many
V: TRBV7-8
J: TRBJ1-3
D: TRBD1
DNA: TGTGCCAGCAGCCGCGACAGGGTAGAAGGAAACACCATATATTTT
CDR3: CASSRDRVEGNTIYF

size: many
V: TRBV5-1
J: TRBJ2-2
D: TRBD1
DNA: TGCGCCAGCAGAAGGTTACAGGGGCCTAACACCGGGGAGCTGTTTTTT
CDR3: CASRRLQGPNTGELFF

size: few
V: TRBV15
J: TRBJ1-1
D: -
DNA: TGTGCCACCAGCAGCATGGGCCTCCTGGCTTTCTTT
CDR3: CATSSMGLLAFF

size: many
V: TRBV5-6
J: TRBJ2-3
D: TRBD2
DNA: TGTGCCACCTGGAGGCTAGCGGGAGACGCAGATACGCAGTATTTT
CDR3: CATWRLAGDADTQYF

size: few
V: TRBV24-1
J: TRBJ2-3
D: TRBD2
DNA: TGTGCCACCAGTGATTTGGGTAGCGGGATAACTACAGATACGCAGTATTTT
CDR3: CATSDLGSGITTDTQYF

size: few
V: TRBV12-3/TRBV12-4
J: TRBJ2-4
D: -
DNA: TGTGCCAGCAGTTCCTTCAGGGTGGGCATTCAGTACTTC
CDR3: CASSSFRVGIQYF

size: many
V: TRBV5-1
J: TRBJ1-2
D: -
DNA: TGCGCCAGCAGCGTACCCGGACAGTTCGGTGGCTACACCTTC
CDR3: CASSVPGQFGGYTF

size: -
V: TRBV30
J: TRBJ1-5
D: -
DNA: TGTGCCTGGAGTGTAAAGGGCAATCAGCCCCAGCATTTT
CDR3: CAWSVKGNQPQHF

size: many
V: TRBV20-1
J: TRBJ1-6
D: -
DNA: TGCAGTGCTCGGGGAGACAATAATTCACCCCTCCACTTT
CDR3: CSARGDNNSPLHF

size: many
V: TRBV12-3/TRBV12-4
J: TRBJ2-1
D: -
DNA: TGTGCCAGCAGCCAAGGGTCCGGGGCTGATGAGCAGTTCTTC
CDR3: CASSQGSGADEQFF

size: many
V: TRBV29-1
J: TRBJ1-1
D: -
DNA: TGCAGCGCCGCCCTCGTGGGGCAGAACACTGAAGCTTTCTTT
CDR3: CSAALVGQNTEAFF

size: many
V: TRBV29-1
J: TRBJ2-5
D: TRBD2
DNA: TGCAGCGCTAGACTAGCCGGGGAGACCCAGTACTTC
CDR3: CSARLAGETQYF